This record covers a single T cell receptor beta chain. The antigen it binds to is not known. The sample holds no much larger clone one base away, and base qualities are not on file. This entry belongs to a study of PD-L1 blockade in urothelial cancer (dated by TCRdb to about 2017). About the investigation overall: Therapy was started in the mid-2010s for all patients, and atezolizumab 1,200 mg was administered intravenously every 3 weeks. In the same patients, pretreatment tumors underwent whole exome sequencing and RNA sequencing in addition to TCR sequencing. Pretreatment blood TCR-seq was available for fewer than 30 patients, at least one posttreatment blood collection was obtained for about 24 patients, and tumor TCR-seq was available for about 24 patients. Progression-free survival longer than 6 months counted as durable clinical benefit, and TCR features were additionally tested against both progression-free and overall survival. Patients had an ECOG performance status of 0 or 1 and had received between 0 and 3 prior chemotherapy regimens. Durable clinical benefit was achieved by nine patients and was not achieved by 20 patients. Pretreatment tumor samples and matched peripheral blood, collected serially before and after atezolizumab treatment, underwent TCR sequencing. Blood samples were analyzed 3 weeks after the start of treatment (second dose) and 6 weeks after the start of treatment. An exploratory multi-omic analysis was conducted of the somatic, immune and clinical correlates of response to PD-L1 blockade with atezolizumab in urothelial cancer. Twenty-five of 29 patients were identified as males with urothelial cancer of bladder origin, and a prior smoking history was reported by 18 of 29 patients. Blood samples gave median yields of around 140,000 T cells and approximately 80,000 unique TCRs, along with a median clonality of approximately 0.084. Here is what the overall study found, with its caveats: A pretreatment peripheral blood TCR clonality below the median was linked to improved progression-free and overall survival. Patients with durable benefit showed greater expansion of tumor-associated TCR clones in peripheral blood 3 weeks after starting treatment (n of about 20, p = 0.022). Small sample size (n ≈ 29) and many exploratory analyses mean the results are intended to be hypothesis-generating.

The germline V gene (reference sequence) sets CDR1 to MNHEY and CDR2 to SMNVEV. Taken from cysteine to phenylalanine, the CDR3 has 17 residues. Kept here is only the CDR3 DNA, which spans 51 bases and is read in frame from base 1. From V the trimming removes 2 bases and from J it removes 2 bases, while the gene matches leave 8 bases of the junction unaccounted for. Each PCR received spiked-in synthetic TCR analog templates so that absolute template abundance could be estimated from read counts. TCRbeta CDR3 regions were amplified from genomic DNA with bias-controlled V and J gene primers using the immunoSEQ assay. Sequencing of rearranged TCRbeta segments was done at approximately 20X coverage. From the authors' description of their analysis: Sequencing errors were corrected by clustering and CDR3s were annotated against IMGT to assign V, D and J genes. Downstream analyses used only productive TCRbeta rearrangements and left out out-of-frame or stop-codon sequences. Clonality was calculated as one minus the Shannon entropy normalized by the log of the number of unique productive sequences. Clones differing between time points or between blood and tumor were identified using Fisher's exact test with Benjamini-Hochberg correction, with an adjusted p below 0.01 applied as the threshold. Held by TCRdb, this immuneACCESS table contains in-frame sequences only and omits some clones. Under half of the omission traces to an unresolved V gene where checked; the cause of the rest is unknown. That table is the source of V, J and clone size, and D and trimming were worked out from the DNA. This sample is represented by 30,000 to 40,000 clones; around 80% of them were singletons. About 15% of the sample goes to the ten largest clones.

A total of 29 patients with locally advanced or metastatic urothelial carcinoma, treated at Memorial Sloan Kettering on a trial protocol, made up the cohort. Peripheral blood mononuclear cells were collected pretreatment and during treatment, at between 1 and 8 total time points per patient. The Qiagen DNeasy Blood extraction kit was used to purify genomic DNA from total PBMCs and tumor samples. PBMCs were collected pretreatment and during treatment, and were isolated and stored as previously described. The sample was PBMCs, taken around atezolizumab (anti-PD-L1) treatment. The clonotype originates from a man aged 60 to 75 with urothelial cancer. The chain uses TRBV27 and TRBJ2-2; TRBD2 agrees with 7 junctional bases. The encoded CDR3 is CASSLTVLAVNTGELFF. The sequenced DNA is TGTGCCAGCAGTTTAACGGTTCTAGCGGTCAACACCGGGGAGCTGTTTTTT.